This T cell receptor beta chain was sequenced in a study of Graves' ophthalmopathy and Graves' hyperthyroidism. V was clipped by 7 bases and J by 5 bases, with 12 bases between them. The germline V gene has CDR1 SGHRS and CDR2 YFSETQ. The CDR3 runs 13 residues. Transcripts of RNA were the source for amplifying TCR beta CDR3 regions. The first round was an RT-PCR with HTBI primers, and the second round was a multiplex PCR. TCRdb reanalysed the multiplex PCR reads using MiXCR and keeps one entry per CDR3 protein. This sample has 240,000 or so distinct CDR3 sequences, with around 50% found just once. The chain is built from TRBV5-1 and TRBJ1-4; unclear D gene. The clonotype originates from an adult man with Graves' ophthalmopathy. Source material: peripheral blood. As DNA, the CDR3 is TGCGCCAGCGCCCCCGGACGGAATGAAAAACTGTTTTTT. The encoded protein is CASAPGRNEKLFF.